This T cell receptor beta chain was captured in a study of neurological immune-mediated disorders. This clonotype has a count of ten or more. The sorted libraries were prepared using around 910,000 CD4+ or CD8+ T cells that had themselves been sorted. CDR1 and CDR2 (germline): PRHDT, FYEKMQ (reference sequence). This CDR3 is built from 16 residues. V lost 3 bases and J 4 bases, leaving 13 bases between the germline ends. Every sequencing run returned over 170 million TCR-beta sequences, which were derived from 15-18 subjects. TCRdb re-called the 5' RACE reads with MiXCR, one entry per CDR3 protein. The data show approximately 19,000 distinct CDR3 sequences, approximately 6.8% seen once.

The TCR sequence derives from a woman under 40 with HTLV-1-associated myelopathy (HAM/TSP). The sample was CD8+ T cells from blood. The J gene is TRBJ2-6, the V gene TRBV13; D unclear. The CDR3 DNA reads as TGTGCCAGCAGCTTGCCCCCTAATAGGGGGGCCAACGTCCTGACTTTC. Amino acid sequence: CASSLPPNRGANVLTF. The variable domain in full, completed from reference TRBV13 and TRBJ2-6, reads AAGVIQSPRHLIKEKRETATLKCYPIPRHDTVYWYQQGPGQDPQFLISFYEKMQSDKGSIPDRFSAQQFSDYHSELNMSSLELGDSALYFCASSLPPNRGANVLTFGAGSRLTVL.